The entry below gives a single TCR beta chain sequence along with its context. With 2 bases removed from V and 3 bases from J, the gap between germline ends came to 0 bases. Germline V CDR1 and CDR2: DFQATT, SNEGSKA (reference sequence). The CDR3 has 10 residues. This sample stems from a study of T cell repertoires in cytomegalovirus infection. TCRdb fed the reads into MiXCR, producing one record per CDR3 protein. Seen here are 350,000 to 550,000 distinct CDR3 sequences, roughly 30% observed once, and the top ten hold approximately 15%. This chain connects TRBV20-1 to TRBJ2-3; D call uncertain. This clonotype originated in a human donor in good health (CMV status not recorded). Some clones in this sample may be carry-over from other donors' samples. Source material: PBMCs. The CDR3 coding sequence is TGCAGTGCTAGAACAGATACGCAGTATTTT. It is translated as CSARTDTQYF.